Shown below are 21 T cell receptor beta chains from a single sample sequenced in a study of shared clonotypes between healthy human individuals. Assay used: immunoSEQ multiplex PCR; TCRdb lists only in-frame clones, some missing. The sample carries over a million clones, 75% to 85% recorded once. Sequences were obtained from memory CD4+ T cells from PBMCs. Subset indicated: CD45RA-negative fraction. These receptors originate from a man aged 18 to 29 in good health. Some clones in this sample may be carry-over from other donors' samples.

The genes are TRBV27 and TRBJ2-3; D is possibly TRBD2 (6 bases). V lost 2 bases and J 3 bases, leaving 12 bases between the germline ends. CDR1 MNHEY and CDR2 SMNVEV come from the germline V gene (reference sequence). The CDR3 loop spans 15 amino acids. CDR3 DNA: TGTGCCAGCAGTTTAACGACTAGGCGTACAGATACGCAGTATTTT. Translated, it gives CASSLTTRRTDTQYF.

On this clone itself: Other DNA sequences from this sample encode an identical CDR3 as well. V usage is TRBV29-1 and J usage is TRBJ2-3; D not resolved. Trimming removed 4 bases from V and 0 bases from J, with 11 bases in between. The CDR3 extends over 14 amino acids. Germline V lookup: CDR1 SQVTM, CDR2 ANQGSEA. The CDR3 reads CSVVEVASTDTQYF. The CDR3 DNA reads TGCAGCGTTGTCGAAGTCGCTAGCACAGATACGCAGTATTTT.

The chain has TRBV5-4 and TRBJ2-1; 7 positions match TRBD1. V gave up 2 bases and J gave up 4 bases; unmatched junction bases: 6. The germline gives CDR1 SGHNT, CDR2 YYREEE (reference sequence). The CDR3 runs 15 residues. CDR3 DNA: TGTGCCAGCAGCTTTGGACAGGTCCCTTACAATGAGCAGTTCTTC. It codes for CASSFGQVPYNEQFF.

This sequence joins TRBV7-2 and TRBJ2-1; 10 nucleotides agree with TRBD2. Germline CDR1 is SGHTA and CDR2 is FQGNSA. This CDR3 has 15 residues. After removal of 7 bases from V and 5 bases from J, the junction contained 8 bases not matched to a gene. In DNA form, the CDR3 reads TGTGCCAGCATCCTAGCGGGAGCTCTTAACAATGAGCAGTTCTTC. This codes for CASILAGALNNEQFF.

The chain employs TRBV6-6 and TRBJ1-4, with D unclear. The germline V gene has CDR1 MNHNY and CDR2 SVGAGI (reference sequence). This CDR3 has 15 residues. With 2 bases removed from V and 7 bases from J, the gap between germline ends came to 14 bases. CDR3: CASSYGPLTSEKLFF. The CDR3 bases are TGTGCCAGCAGTTACGGACCTCTTACCTCTGAAAAACTGTTTTTT.

This clone has just one count. The V and J genes are TRBV29-1 and TRBJ2-2, with 7 positions matching TRBD1. The CDR3 runs 13 residues. The ends lost 7 bases at V and 4 bases at J; junction bases unmatched: 6. Germline V gives CDR1 SQVTM, CDR2 ANQGSEA. The CDR3 bases are TGCAGCGGAGGGACAGATCCCACCGGGGAGCTGTTTTTT. It translates to CSGGTDPTGELFF.

As regards this clone: At the DNA level, this CDR3 is encoded by other sequences in the same sample as well. The chain couples TRBV5-1 to TRBJ2-3; D is uncertain. The V end lost 0 bases, the J end lost 3 bases, and 5 bases lay between the germline ends. Germline V lookup: CDR1 SGHRS, CDR2 YFSETQ. The CDR3 totals 13 residues. In DNA, the CDR3 is TGCGCCAGCAGCTTGGGACTGACAGATACGCAGTATTTT. It is translated as CASSLGLTDTQYF.

The rearrangement joins TRBV18 to TRBJ2-7; no reliable D call. The germline V and J ends were trimmed by 6 bases and 2 bases, with 17 bases remaining between them. The CDR3 contains 15 residues. CDR1 and CDR2 (germline): KGHSH, LQKENI. DNA of the CDR3: TGTGCCAGCTCGAATAACCCGCCAGGACCCTACGAGCAGTACTTC. It translates to CASSNNPPGPYEQYF.

V and J are TRBV5-6 and TRBJ1-5; D remains ambiguous. The CDR3 length is 18 residues. V was shortened by 1 base and J by 5 bases, with 22 bases between the two germline ends. Germline V gene data show CDR1 as SGHDT and CDR2 as YYEEEE. CDR3 nucleotide sequence: TGTGCCAGCAGCTTGTTTCTTTACGGGTCGCCAGGTTATCAGCCCCAGCATTTT. Its protein is CASSLFLYGSPGYQPQHF.

The V gene is TRBV5-6, the J gene TRBJ2-5, with D tentatively TRBD1 or TRBD2 (5 bases each). Per the germline V gene, CDR1 is SGHDT and CDR2 is YYEEEE. Trimming took 10 bases from V and 5 from J, leaving 15 bases between them. The length of the CDR3 is 12 residues. CDR3 residues: CAGGVRAETQYF. The DNA of the CDR3 is TGTGCCGGGGGAGTGCGGGCGGAGACCCAGTACTTC.

This clone has just one count. The chain combines TRBV6-1 with TRBJ1-3; tentative D call: TRBD1 (5 bases). Trimming left V 10 bases short and J 0 bases short, with 13 bases between. From germline, CDR1 is MNHNS and CDR2 SASEGT. This CDR3 is built from 14 residues. The CDR3 reads CATSGAFSGNTIYF. The DNA of the CDR3 is TGTGCCACCTCTGGGGCTTTCTCTGGAAACACCATATATTTT.

This clone was recorded many times. The chain employs TRBV27 and TRBJ1-2, with D perhaps matching TRBD1 (6 bases). CDR3 length: 14 residues. Per the germline V gene, CDR1 is MNHEY and CDR2 is SMNVEV (reference sequence). V was clipped by 3 bases and J by 7 bases, with 15 bases between them. In DNA form, the CDR3 reads TGTGCCAGCAGTTTTCGGGGGGCATTGAGTGGCTACACCTTC. As protein: CASSFRGALSGYTF.

The chain links TRBV5-1 to TRBJ1-4; TRBD1 aligns across 10 bases. The CDR3 spans 13 residues. CDR1 and CDR2 (germline): SGHRS, YFSETQ. With V trimmed by 5 bases and J by 7 bases, 2 bases remained unmatched. CDR3 region: CASSGDRGEKLFF. Here the CDR3 DNA reads TGCGCCAGCAGTGGGGACAGGGGTGAAAAACTGTTTTTT.

V usage is TRBV19 and J usage is TRBJ2-5, with TRBD1 as a possible D gene (5 bases). Per the germline V gene, CDR1 is LNHDA and CDR2 is SQIVND (reference sequence). Trimming pared 1 base from V and 0 bases from J, leaving 12 bases between. The length of the CDR3 is 16 residues. The CDR3 is CASSIVAGSYQETQYF. In DNA, the CDR3 is TGTGCCAGTAGTATAGTGGCAGGGTCGTACCAAGAGACCCAGTACTTC. Supplemented by reference TRBV19 and TRBJ2-5, the full variable domain reads DGGITQSPKYLFRKEGQNVTLSCEQNLNHDAMYWYRQDPGQGLRLIYYSQIVNDFQKGDIAEGYSVSREKKESFPLTVTSAQKNPTAFYLCASSIVAGSYQETQYFGPGTRLLVL.

The chain links TRBV29-1 to TRBJ1-2; 8 bases are a match to TRBD1. The CDR3 totals 13 residues. Trimming at V came to 6 bases and at J to 5 bases, leaving 8 bases not matched to a gene. Germline V gene sequence: CDR1 SQVTM, CDR2 ANQGSEA. CDR3 residues: CSVAGQGAYGYTF. The CDR3 DNA is TGCAGCGTCGCGGGGCAGGGGGCTTATGGCTACACCTTC.

Only one count was recorded for this clone. J is TRBJ2-3 and V is TRBV5-1, with 7 bases aligning to TRBD1. This CDR3 comprises 14 residues. V shed 4 bases and J 5 bases; nucleotides not matched to a gene: 7. Germline CDR1 reads SGHRS; CDR2 reads YFSETQ. CDR3 protein: CASSRDSPLDTQYF. The CDR3 DNA sequence: TGCGCCAGCAGCCGGGACAGTCCTCTAGATACGCAGTATTTT.

The rearrangement uses TRBV30 and TRBJ2-1; possibly TRBD1 or TRBD2 for D (6 bases each). The CDR3 extends over 14 amino acids. Germline CDR1 and CDR2: GTSNPN and SVGIG (reference sequence). Trimming stripped 3 bases from V and 6 bases from J, with 15 bases between. The CDR3 nucleotides are TGTGCCTGGAGGTGGGGGGCAGGGGTCAATGAGCAGTTCTTC. Translating gives CAWRWGAGVNEQFF.

J is TRBJ2-6 and V is TRBV15; 12 nucleotides align to TRBD1. Germline CDR1 and CDR2: LNHNV and YYDKDF (reference sequence). The CDR3 contains 18 residues. J lost 2 bases, V lost 4 bases, and 6 bases had no gene match. The CDR3 DNA follows: TGTGCCACCAGCACCCGGGACAGGGGGCTGACTGGGGCCAACGTCCTGACTTTC. It encodes CATSTRDRGLTGANVLTF.

This chain connects TRBV19 to TRBJ2-2, with D hard to call. Germline CDR1 and CDR2: LNHDA and SQIVND (reference sequence). The CDR3 covers 15 residues. Trimming stripped 7 bases from V and 0 bases from J, with 12 bases between. CDR3 nucleotide sequence: TGTGCCAGTATAGGGCGGTTCGCGAACACCGGGGAGCTGTTTTTT. It yields the protein CASIGRFANTGELFF.

The chain has TRBV5-1 and TRBJ2-6; D remains unclear. Trimming left V 3 bases short and J 0 bases short, with 4 bases between. The CDR3 covers 14 residues. CDR1 and CDR2 (germline): SGHRS, YFSETQ. The CDR3 loop is CASSSSSGANVLTF. In DNA, the CDR3 is TGCGCCAGCAGCTCGAGCTCTGGGGCCAACGTCCTGACTTTC. Combining the CDR3 with reference TRBV5-1 and TRBJ2-6 gives the whole variable domain KAGVTQTPRYLIKTRGQQVTLSCSPISGHRSVSWYQQTPGQGLQFLFEYFSETQRNKGNFPGRFSGRQFSNSRSEMNVSTLELGDSALYLCASSSSSGANVLTFGAGSRLTVL.

The chain combines TRBV5-4 with TRBJ2-1; D unclear. V was clipped by 4 bases and J by 2 bases, with 13 bases between them. Germline loops: CDR1 SGHNT, CDR2 YYREEE (reference sequence). CDR3 length equals 15 residues. CDR3 DNA: TGTGCCAGCAGCCGATCGATAGACACCTACAATGAGCAGTTCTTC. As protein: CASSRSIDTYNEQFF.